Shown below are 15 T cell receptor beta chains from a single sample sequenced in a study of blood T cells in healthy people across ages. Then a second PCR, running about 6 to 12 cycles, was carried out with a sample-barcoded 5' primer and a J-beta primer mix. TCRdb re-derived calls from the 5' RACE reads in MiXCR, one entry per CDR3 protein. Of approximately 810,000 distinct CDR3 sequences listed, about 30% are singletons. The sequenced sample consisted of blood. The receptors originated from a woman older than 75 in good health.

The chain recombines TRBV12-3 or TRBV12-4 with TRBJ2-1, with D possibly TRBD2 on 5 matching bases. The CDR3 consists of 16 residues. Trimming took 5 bases from V and 2 from J, leaving 16 bases between them. The CDR3 nucleotides are TGTGCCAGCAGTACACAAGCGGTGTCGGCCTACAATGAGCAGTTCTTC. Translating gives CASSTQAVSAYNEQFF.

The chain uses TRBV18 and TRBJ2-1, with TRBD2 as a possible D gene (5 bases). Per germline, CDR1 KGHSH and CDR2 LQKENI. V shed 1 base and J shed 2 bases, with 9 bases lying between them. This CDR3 is 15 amino acids long. The CDR3 DNA is TGTGCCAGCTCACCACAACGGGAAACCTACAATGAGCAGTTCTTC. Translation gives CASSPQRETYNEQFF.

This clonotype was recorded many times. The chain couples TRBV7-2 to TRBJ1-6; D gene ambiguous. Germline loops: CDR1 SGHTA, CDR2 FQGNSA. V was trimmed by 1 base and J by 0 bases, leaving 10 bases between them. This CDR3 comprises 17 residues. CDR3 protein: CASSLDRASSYNSPLHF. In DNA, the CDR3 is TGTGCCAGCAGCTTAGATCGTGCCAGCTCCTATAATTCACCCCTCCACTTT.

Only a few counts were recorded for this clonotype. The chain is built from TRBV15 and TRBJ1-1, with D uncertain. Trimming took off 3 bases at V and 10 bases at J, with 15 bases between the two ends. Germline V gene sequence: CDR1 LNHNV, CDR2 YYDKDF (reference sequence). The CDR3 is 13 amino acids. The CDR3 nucleotides are TGTGCCACCAGCAGCCTAGGAGGGCTGGGAGCTTTCTTT. It is translated as CATSSLGGLGAFF.

This chain connects TRBV5-4 to TRBJ1-6, with TRBD1 matching 8 bases. From germline, CDR1 is SGHNT and CDR2 YYREEE (reference sequence). V shed 3 bases and J 7 bases; nucleotides not matched to a gene: 3. CDR3 length: 14 amino acids. This CDR3 reads CASSWTGNNSPLHF. The CDR3 DNA reads as TGTGCCAGCAGCTGGACAGGGAACAATTCACCCCTCCACTTT.

This clonotype was picked up many times. This chain links TRBV5-1 with TRBJ1-2; no definite D call. There are 13 residues in the CDR3. Trimming took 1 base from V and 7 from J, leaving 11 bases between them. Germline CDR1 SGHRS, CDR2 YFSETQ. The CDR3 loop is CASSLLESGGYTF. The DNA of the CDR3 is TGCGCCAGCAGCTTGTTGGAGAGTGGTGGCTACACCTTC. The full variable domain, its missing parts supplied by reference TRBV5-1 and TRBJ1-2, is KAGVTQTPRYLIKTRGQQVTLSCSPISGHRSVSWYQQTPGQGLQFLFEYFSETQRNKGNFPGRFSGRQFSNSRSEMNVSTLELGDSALYLCASSLLESGGYTFGSGTRLTVV.

This clonotype was detected ten times or more. The rearrangement uses TRBV6-2 or TRBV6-3 and TRBJ2-5, with 10 bases identical to TRBD2. CDR1 is MNHEY, CDR2 SVGEGT, per germline. With 10 bases clipped from V and 4 bases from J, the junction kept 12 bases outside the gene matches. The CDR3 is 15 residues long. CDR3 amino acids: CATLPAGGPGETQYF. CDR3 DNA sequence: TGTGCCACCCTGCCAGCGGGGGGGCCAGGAGAGACCCAGTACTTC.

The chain couples TRBV7-8 to TRBJ2-2; D is unclear. Between the trimmed V and J ends, which lost 2 bases and 2 bases, there was a span of 9 bases. The CDR3 covers 15 residues. Germline CDR1 reads SGHVS; CDR2 reads FQNEAQ. CDR3 nucleotides: TGTGCCAGCAGCTTATTCTACAGCAACACCGGGGAGCTGTTTTTT. It yields the protein CASSLFYSNTGELFF.

This chain links TRBV20-1 with TRBJ1-5; D uncertain. The germline V gene encodes CDR1 DFQATT and CDR2 SNEGSKA (reference sequence). The CDR3 runs to 13 residues. Trimming removed 3 bases from V and 3 bases from J, with 9 bases in between. The CDR3, as DNA: TGCAGTGCTAGTCGAGTCAACAATCAGCCCCAGCATTTT. It specifies CSASRVNNQPQHF.

The genes are TRBV3-1 and TRBJ2-2; 9 bases fit TRBD1. CDR1 LGHDT and CDR2 YNNKEL come from the germline V gene (reference sequence). After removal of 6 bases from V and 2 bases from J, the junction contained 7 bases not matched to a gene. The CDR3 contains 16 residues. The CDR3, as DNA: TGTGCCAGCAGGGAACAGGGGGCGAGAAACACCGGGGAGCTGTTTTTT. This codes for CASREQGARNTGELFF.

This clonotype was detected only a few times. The V call is TRBV6-6, the J call TRBJ1-5; tentatively, D is TRBD1 (5 bases). Germline V CDR1 and CDR2: MNHNY, SVGAGI (reference sequence). Trimming removed 5 bases from V and 6 bases from J, with 23 bases in between. CDR3 length equals 17 residues. The CDR3 reads CASSMNSGRKGGQPQHF. CDR3 nucleotide sequence: TGTGCCAGCAGTATGAATTCGGGACGGAAGGGAGGTCAGCCCCAGCATTTT.

This clonotype occurred once. This sequence joins TRBV6-2 or TRBV6-3 and TRBJ2-4; TRBD2 aligns across 7 bases. Trimming at V came to 8 bases and at J to 13 bases, leaving 11 bases not matched to a gene. The CDR3 sequence is 12 residues long. Germline values: CDR1 MNHEY, CDR2 SVGEGT. The CDR3 loop is CASGTPLREQYF. CDR3 bases: TGTGCCAGCGGGACTCCTCTGCGGGAGCAGTACTTC.

This clonotype was found many times. V is TRBV3-1 and J is TRBJ2-1; either TRBD1 or TRBD2 may fit D (6 bases each). Germline V gene data show CDR1 as LGHDT and CDR2 as YNNKEL (reference sequence). The CDR3 is 19 residues long. V lost 4 bases, J lost 5 bases, and 27 bases lay in between. CDR3 protein: CASSPFYRGGPTFDNEQFF. The CDR3 nucleotides read TGTGCCAGCAGCCCTTTCTATCGAGGGGGGCCAACCTTCGACAATGAGCAGTTCTTC.

This clonotype has at least ten counts. The chain couples TRBV4-3 to TRBJ2-7; D not certain. Germline lookup yields CDR1 LGHNA and CDR2 YSLEER. V lost 1 base and J lost 2, with 12 bases in between. This CDR3 spans 15 amino acids. The CDR3 sequence is CASSQVYGSPYEQYF. CDR3 in DNA: TGCGCCAGCAGCCAAGTTTATGGGTCCCCCTACGAGCAGTACTTC.

V is TRBV14 and J is TRBJ2-3, with 9 bases that match TRBD2. Germline CDR1 and CDR2: SGHDN and FVKESK. With 4 bases clipped from V and 6 bases from J, the junction kept 5 bases outside the gene matches. The length of the CDR3 is 14 residues. CDR3 residues: CASSPSGVWDTQYF. The DNA of the CDR3 is TGTGCCAGCAGCCCTAGCGGGGTTTGGGATACGCAGTATTTT.